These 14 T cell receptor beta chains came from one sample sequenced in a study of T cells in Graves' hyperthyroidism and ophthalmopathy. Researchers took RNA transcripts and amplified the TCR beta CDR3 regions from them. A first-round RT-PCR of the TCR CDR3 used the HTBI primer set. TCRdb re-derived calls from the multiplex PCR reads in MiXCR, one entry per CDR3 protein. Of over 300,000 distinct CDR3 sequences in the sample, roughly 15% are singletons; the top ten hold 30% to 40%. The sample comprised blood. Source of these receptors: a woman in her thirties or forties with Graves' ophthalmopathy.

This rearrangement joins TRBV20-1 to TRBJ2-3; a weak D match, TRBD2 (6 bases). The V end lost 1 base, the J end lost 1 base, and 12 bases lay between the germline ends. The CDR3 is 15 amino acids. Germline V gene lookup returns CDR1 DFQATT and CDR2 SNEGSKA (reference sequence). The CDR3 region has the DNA TGCAGTGCTAGAGTTGCGGGATGGGGCACAGATACGCAGTATTTT. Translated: CSARVAGWGTDTQYF.

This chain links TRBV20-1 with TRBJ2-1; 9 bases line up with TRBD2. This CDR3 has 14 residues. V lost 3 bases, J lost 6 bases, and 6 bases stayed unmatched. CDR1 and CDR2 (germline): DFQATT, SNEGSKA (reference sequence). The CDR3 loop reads CSARGGTSPNEQFF. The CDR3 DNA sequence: TGCAGTGCTAGGGGGGGGACTAGCCCCAATGAGCAGTTCTTC.

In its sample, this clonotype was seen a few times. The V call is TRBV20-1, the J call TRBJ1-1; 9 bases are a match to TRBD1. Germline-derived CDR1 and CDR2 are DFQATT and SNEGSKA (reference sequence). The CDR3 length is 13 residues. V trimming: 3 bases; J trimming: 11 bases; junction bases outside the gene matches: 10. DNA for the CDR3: TGCAGTGCTAGCACGACAGGGGGAAGAGGTGCTTTCTTT. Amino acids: CSASTTGGRGAFF.

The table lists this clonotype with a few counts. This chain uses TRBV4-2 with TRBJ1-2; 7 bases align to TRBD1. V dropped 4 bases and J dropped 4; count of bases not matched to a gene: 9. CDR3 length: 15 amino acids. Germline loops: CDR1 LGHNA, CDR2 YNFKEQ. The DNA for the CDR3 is TGTGCCAGCAGCCCCCGGGACAGCACAAGCTATGGCTACACCTTC. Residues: CASSPRDSTSYGYTF.

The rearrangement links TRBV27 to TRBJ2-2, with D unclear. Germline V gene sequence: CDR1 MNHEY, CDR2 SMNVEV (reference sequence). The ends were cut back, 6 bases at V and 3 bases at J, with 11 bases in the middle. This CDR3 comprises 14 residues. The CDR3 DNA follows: TGTGCCAGCAGCTCCCCGTTGGACACCGGGGAGCTGTTTTTT. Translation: CASSSPLDTGELFF.

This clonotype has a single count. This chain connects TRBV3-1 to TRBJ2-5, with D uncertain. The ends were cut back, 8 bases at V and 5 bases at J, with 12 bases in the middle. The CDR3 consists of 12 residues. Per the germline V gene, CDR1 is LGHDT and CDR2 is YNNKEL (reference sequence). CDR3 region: CASSPKRETQYF. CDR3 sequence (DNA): TGTGCCAGCTCACCAAAGAGGGAGACCCAGTACTTC.

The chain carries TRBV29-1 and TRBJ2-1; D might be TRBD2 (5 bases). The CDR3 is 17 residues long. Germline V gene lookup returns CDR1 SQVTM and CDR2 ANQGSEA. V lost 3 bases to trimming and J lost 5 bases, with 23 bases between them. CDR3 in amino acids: CSVEAPGVSNQNNEQFF. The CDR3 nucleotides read TGCAGCGTTGAGGCTCCCGGGGTTTCAAACCAGAACAATGAGCAGTTCTTC.

CDR3 sequence reads: CASSVGGNSGGEETQYF. In DNA, the CDR3 is TGTGCCAGCAGCGTAGGCGGGAATTCAGGGGGCGAGGAGACCCAGTACTTC. This chain links TRBV9 with TRBJ2-5, with 8 bases lining up with TRBD1. Germline V lookup: CDR1 SGDLS, CDR2 YYNGEE. The CDR3 is made up of 17 amino acids. The trim removed 0 bases at V and 5 bases at J, leaving 12 bases unmatched.

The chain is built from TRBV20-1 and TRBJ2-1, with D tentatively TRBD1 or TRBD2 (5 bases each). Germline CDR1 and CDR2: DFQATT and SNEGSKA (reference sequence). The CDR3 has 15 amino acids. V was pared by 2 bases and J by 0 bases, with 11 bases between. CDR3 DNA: TGCAGTGCTAGAAGGGACGTTAGCTCCTACAATGAGCAGTTCTTC. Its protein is CSARRDVSSYNEQFF.

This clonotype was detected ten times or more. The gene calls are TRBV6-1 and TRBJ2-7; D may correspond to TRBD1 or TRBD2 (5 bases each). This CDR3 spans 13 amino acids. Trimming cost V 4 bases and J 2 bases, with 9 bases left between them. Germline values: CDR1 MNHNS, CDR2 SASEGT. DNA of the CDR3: TGTGCCAGCAGTGTACGGGGACCCTACGAGCAGTACTTC. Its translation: CASSVRGPYEQYF.

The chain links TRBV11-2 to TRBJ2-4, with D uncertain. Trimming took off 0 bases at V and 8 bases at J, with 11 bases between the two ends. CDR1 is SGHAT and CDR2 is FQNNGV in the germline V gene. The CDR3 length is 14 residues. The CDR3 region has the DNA TGTGCCAGCAGCTTAGATCGGTTAGGAGACATTCAGTACTTC. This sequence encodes CASSLDRLGDIQYF.

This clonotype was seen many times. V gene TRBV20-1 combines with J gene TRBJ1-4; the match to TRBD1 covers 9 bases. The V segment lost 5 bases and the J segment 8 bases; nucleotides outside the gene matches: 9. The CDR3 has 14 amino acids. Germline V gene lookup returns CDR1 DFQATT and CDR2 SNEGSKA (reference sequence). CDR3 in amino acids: CSALAGQGAEKLFF. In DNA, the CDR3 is TGCAGTGCTCTCGCGGGACAGGGTGCCGAAAAACTGTTTTTT.

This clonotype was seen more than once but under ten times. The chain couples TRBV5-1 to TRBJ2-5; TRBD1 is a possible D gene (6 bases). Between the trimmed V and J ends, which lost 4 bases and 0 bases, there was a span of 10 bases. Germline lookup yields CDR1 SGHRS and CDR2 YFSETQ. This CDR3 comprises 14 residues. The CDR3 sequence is CASSLQGHQETQYF. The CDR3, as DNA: TGCGCCAGCAGCCTACAGGGTCACCAAGAGACCCAGTACTTC.

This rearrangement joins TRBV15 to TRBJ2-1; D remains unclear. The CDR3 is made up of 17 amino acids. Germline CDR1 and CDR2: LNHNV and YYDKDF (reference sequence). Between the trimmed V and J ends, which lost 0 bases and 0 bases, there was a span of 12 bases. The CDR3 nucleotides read TGTGCCACCAGCAGAGATCCACCCCCGAGCTCCTACAATGAGCAGTTCTTC. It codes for CATSRDPPPSSYNEQFF.